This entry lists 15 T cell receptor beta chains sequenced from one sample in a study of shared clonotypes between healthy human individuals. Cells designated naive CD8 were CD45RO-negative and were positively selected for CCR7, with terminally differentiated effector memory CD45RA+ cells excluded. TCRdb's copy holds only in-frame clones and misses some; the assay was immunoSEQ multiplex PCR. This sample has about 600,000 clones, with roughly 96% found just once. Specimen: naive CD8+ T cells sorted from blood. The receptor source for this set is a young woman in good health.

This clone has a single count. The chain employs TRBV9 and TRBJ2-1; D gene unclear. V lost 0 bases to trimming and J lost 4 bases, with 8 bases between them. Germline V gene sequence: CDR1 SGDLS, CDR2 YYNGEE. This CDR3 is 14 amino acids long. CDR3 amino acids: CASSVESPYNEQFF. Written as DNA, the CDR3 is TGTGCCAGCAGCGTAGAATCCCCGTACAATGAGCAGTTCTTC.

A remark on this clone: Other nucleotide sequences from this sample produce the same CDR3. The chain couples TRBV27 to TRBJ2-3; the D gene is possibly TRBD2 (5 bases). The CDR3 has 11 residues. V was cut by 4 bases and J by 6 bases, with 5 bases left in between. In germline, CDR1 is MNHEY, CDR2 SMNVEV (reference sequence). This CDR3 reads CASSSGDTQYF. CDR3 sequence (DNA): TGTGCCAGCAGTTCGGGGGATACGCAGTATTTT.

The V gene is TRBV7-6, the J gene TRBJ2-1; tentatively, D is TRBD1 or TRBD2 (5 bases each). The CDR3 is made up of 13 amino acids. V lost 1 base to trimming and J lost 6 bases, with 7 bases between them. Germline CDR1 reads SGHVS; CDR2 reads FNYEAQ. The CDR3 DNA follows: TGTGCCAGCAGCTTAGGAGGGACCAATGAGCAGTTCTTC. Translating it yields CASSLGGTNEQFF.

The CDR3 DNA reads TGTGCCAGCAGCCGGACTAGCGGTGGGGAGCTGTTTTTT. Protein product: CASSRTSGGELFF. The chain carries TRBV5-5 and TRBJ2-2; TRBD2 matches 10 bases. This CDR3 has 13 amino acids. The V gene end was trimmed by 4 bases and the J gene end by 8 bases; junction bases not matched to a gene: 2. Germline assignment: CDR1 SGHKS and CDR2 YYEKEE (reference sequence).

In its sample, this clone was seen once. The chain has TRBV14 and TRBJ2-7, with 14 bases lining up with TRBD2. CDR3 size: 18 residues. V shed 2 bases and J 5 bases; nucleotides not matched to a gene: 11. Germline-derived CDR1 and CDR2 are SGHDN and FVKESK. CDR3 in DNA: TGTGCCAGCAGCCAACCGGGACTAGCGGGAGTCCCAGGTGACGAGCAGTACTTC. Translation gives CASSQPGLAGVPGDEQYF.

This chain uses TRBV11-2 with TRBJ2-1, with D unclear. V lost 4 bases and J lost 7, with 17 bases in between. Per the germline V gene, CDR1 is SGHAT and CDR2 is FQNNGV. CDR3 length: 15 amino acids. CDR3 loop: CASSYAVLWDNEQFF. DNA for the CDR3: TGTGCCAGCAGCTACGCCGTCCTCTGGGATAATGAGCAGTTCTTC.

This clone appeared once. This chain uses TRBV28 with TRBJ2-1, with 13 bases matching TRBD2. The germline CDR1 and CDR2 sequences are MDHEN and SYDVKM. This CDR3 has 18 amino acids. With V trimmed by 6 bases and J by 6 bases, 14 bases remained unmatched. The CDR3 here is CASSLTGLAGWRGNEQFF. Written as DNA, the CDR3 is TGTGCCAGCAGCCTGACGGGACTAGCGGGATGGAGGGGCAATGAGCAGTTCTTC.

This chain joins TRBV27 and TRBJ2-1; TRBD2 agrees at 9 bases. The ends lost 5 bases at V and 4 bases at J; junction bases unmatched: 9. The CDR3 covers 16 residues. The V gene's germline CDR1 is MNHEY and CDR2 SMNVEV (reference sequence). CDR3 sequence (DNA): TGTGCCAGCAGTGGGCCTGGGCGGGAGGGATACAATGAGCAGTTCTTC. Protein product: CASSGPGREGYNEQFF.

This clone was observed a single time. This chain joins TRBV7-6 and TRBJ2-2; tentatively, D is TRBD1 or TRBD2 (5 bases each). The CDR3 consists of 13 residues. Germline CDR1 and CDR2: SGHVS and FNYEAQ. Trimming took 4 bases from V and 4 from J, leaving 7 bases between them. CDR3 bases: TGTGCCAGCAGCTGGGGGAGCACCGGGGAGCTGTTTTTT. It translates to CASSWGSTGELFF.

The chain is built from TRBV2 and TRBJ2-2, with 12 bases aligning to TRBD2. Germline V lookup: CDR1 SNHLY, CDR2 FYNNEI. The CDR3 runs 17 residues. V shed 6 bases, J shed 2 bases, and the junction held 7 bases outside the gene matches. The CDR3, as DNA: TGTGCCAGCAGGGAACTAGCGGGAGGCCTCAACACCGGGGAGCTGTTTTTT. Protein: CASRELAGGLNTGELFF.

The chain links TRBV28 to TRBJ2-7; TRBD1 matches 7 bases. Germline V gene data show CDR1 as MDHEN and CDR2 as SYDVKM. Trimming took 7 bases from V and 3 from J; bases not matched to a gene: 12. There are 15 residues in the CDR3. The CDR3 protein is CASTLPGQALYEQYF. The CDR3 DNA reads TGTGCCAGCACCCTCCCCGGACAGGCTCTCTACGAGCAGTACTTC.

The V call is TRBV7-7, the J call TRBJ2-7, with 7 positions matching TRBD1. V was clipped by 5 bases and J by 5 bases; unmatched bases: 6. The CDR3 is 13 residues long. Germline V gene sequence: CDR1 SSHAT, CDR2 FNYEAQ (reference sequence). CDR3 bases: TGTGCCAGCAGCCTAGAGACAGGGAACGAGCAGTACTTC. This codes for CASSLETGNEQYF.

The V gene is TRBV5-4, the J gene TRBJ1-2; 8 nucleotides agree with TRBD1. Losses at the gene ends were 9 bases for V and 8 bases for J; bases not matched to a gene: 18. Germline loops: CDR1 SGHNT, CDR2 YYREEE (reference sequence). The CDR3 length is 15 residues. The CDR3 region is CAIHNTGQGHVGYTF. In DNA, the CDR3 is TGTGCCATACATAACACCGGACAGGGTCACGTCGGCTACACCTTC.

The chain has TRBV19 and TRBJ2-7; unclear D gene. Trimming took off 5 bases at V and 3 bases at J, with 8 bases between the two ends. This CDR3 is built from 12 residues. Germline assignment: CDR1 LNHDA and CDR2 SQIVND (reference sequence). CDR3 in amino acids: CASSADLYEQYF. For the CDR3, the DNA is TGTGCCAGTAGTGCCGATCTCTACGAGCAGTACTTC.

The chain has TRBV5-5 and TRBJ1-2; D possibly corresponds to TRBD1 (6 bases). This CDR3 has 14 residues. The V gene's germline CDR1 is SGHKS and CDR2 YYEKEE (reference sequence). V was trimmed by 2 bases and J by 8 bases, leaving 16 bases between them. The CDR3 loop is CASSLAGGATGYTF. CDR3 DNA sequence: TGTGCCAGCAGCTTAGCCGGGGGCGCGACGGGCTACACCTTC.